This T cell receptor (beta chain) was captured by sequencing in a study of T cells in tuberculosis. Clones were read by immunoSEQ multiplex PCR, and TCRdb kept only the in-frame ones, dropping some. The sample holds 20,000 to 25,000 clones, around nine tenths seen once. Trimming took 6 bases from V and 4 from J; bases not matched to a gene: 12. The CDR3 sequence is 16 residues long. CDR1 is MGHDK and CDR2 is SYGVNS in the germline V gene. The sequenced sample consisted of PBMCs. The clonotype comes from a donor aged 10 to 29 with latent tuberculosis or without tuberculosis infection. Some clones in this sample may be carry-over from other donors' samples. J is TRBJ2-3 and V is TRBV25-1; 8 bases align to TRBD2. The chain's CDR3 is CASRDKTGGPPDTQYF. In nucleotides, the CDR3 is TGTGCCAGCAGGGATAAAACGGGGGGGCCACCAGATACGCAGTATTTT. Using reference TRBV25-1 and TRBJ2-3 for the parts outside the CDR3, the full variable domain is EADIYQTPRYLVIGTGKKITLECSQTMGHDKMYWYQQDPGMELHLIHYSYGVNSTEKGDLSSESTVSRIRTEHFPLTLESARPSHTSQYLCASRDKTGGPPDTQYFGPGTRLTVL.